The clone carrying this T cell receptor (beta chain) was detected once. The antigen is unknown. Second-dose intervals near 4 or 12 weeks were combined. Here immunoSEQ multiplex PCR was the method, and the copy in TCRdb shows in-frame clones only, minus some. The sample lists 75,000 to 80,000 clones, roughly 88% occurring once. CDR1 and CDR2 from the germline V gene are SGHAT and FQNNGV. The V gene end was trimmed by 3 bases and the J gene end by 6 bases; junction bases not matched to a gene: 9. The CDR3 has 16 amino acids. The data were taken from a study of T cell responses to AZD1222 COVID-19 vaccine. Findings of the study overall: Seropositivity was recorded at baseline in only five to seven AZD1222 recipients.

This material consisted of peripheral blood, taken 28 days after the second AZD1222 dose. The chain has TRBV11-2 and TRBJ2-3; 10 bases map to TRBD2. This sequence originates from an adult who received the AZD1222 COVID-19 vaccine. The CDR3 loop reads CASSFLAGGSVDTQYF. The CDR3 DNA sequence: TGTGCCAGCAGCTTCTTAGCGGGGGGAAGCGTTGATACGCAGTATTTT.